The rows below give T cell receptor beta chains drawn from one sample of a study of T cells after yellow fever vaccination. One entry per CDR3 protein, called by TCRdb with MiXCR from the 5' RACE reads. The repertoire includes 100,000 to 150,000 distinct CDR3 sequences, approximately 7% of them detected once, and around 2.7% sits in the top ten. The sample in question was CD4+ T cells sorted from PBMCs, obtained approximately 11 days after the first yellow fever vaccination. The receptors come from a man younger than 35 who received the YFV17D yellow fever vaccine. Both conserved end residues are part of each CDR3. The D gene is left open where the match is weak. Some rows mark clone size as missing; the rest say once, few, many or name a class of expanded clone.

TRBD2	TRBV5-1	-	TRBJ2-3	CASSLYPPSGGGRVTDTQYF	TGCGCCAGCAGCTTGTATCCACCCTCGGGGGGGGGGAGAGTCACAGATACGCAGTATTTT
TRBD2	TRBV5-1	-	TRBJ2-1	CASSLLTSGGASNEQFF	TGCGCCAGCAGCTTGCTGACTAGCGGGGGCGCATCGAATGAGCAGTTCTTC
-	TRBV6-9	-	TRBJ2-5	CASSYSGWEETQYF	TGTGCCAGCAGTTATAGCGGGTGGGAGGAGACCCAGTACTTC
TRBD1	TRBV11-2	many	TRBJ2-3	CASSLKGQGGDTQYF	TGTGCCAGCAGCTTAAAAGGACAGGGAGGAGATACGCAGTATTTT
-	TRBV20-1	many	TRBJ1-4	CSAPADGGEKLFF	TGCAGTGCTCCCGCGGACGGCGGGGAAAAACTGTTTTTT
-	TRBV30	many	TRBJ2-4	CAWSVGQGGNIQYF	TGTGCCTGGAGTGTGGGCCAGGGTGGAAACATTCAGTACTTC
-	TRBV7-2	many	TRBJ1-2	CASSPEGGGAGSGYTF	TGTGCCAGCAGCCCGGAGGGCGGGGGAGCCGGGTCTGGCTACACCTTC
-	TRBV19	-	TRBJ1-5	CASRNRVYSNQPQHF	TGTGCCAGTAGGAACAGGGTTTATAGCAATCAGCCCCAGCATTTT
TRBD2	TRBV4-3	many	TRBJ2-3	CASSEALAGPDTQYF	TGCGCCAGCAGCGAAGCTCTAGCGGGGCCAGATACGCAGTATTTT
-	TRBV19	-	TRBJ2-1	CASIWYNEQFF	TGTGCCAGTATCTGGTACAATGAGCAGTTCTTC
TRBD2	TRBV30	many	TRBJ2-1	CAWERGPGFSEQFF	TGTGCCTGGGAGCGGGGGCCGGGGTTTTCCGAGCAGTTCTTC
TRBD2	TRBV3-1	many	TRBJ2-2	CASSPHTSGGVTGELFF	TGTGCCAGCAGCCCTCATACTAGCGGGGGCGTCACCGGGGAGCTGTTTTTT
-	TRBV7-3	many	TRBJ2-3	CASSFRGLPIDTQYF	TGTGCCAGCAGCTTCCGGGGGCTCCCTATAGATACGCAGTATTTT
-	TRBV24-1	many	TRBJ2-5	CATSDLKKNQETQYF	TGTGCCACCAGTGATTTGAAAAAGAACCAAGAGACCCAGTACTTC